This T cell receptor (gamma chain) was recorded in a study of γδ T cells in repeated Plasmodium falciparum infection. Across the whole study: Malaria-naive adults were infected with P. falciparum NF54 four times over around 600 days.

This clone has just a few counts. The sample has other DNA sequences that encode this CDR3 too. V lost 1 base to trimming and J lost 7 bases; unmatched junction nucleotides: 10. Germline V gene sequence: CDR1 GITISATS, CDR2 ISYDGTV (reference sequence). The CDR3 has 18 residues. TCRdb re-called the multiplex PCR reads via CATT. This table has roughly 5,000 gamma-chain clones, under 4% appearing once. Vgamma9/Vdelta2+ and Vdelta2-negative gammadelta T cells were flow-sorted from PBMC for bulk sequencing. V usage is TRGV9 and J usage is TRGJP. TCRdb is silent on the J gene; assignment here came from matching the DNA to germline. Source material: gamma-delta T cells from blood. This clonotype was sampled from a pool of human donors (malaria-infected and uninfected, not separated). The CDR3 sequence is CALWEVRPGELGKKIKVF. As DNA, the CDR3 is TGTGCCTTGTGGGAGGTACGTCCAGGGGAGTTGGGCAAAAAAATCAAGGTATTT.